This passage covers 21 T cell receptor beta chains from one sample sequenced in a study of cytomegalovirus exposure and HLA in healthy donors. Vbeta (60) and Jbeta (13) primers were used in the PCR. The repertoire was sequenced with immunoSEQ multiplex PCR; TCRdb's copy has only in-frame clones and lacks some. The sample lists tens of thousands of clones, 60% to 85% occurring once. The specimen was PBMCs. The receptors come from a man aged 40-49 years in good health and CMV-seronegative.

This CDR3 reads CASTTDRGLYGYTF. CDR3 coding DNA: TGTGCCAGCACCACAGACAGGGGGCTCTATGGCTACACCTTC. The rearrangement uses TRBV6-6 and TRBJ1-2; 10 bases map to TRBD1. This CDR3 is built from 14 residues. Germline V lookup: CDR1 MNHNY, CDR2 SVGAGI (reference sequence). V trimming: 7 bases; J trimming: 4 bases; junction bases outside the gene matches: 6.

CDR3 coding DNA: TGTGCCAGCAGCCAAGCGGGGGGCACCTACGAGCAGTACTTC. Encoded protein: CASSQAGGTYEQYF. This chain connects TRBV7-2 to TRBJ2-7; 9 bases are shared with TRBD2. V lost 5 bases to trimming and J lost 2 bases; unmatched junction nucleotides: 4. The germline V gene encodes CDR1 SGHTA and CDR2 FQGNSA. The CDR3 is 14 amino acids.

The CDR3 is CASSRGANTGELFF. CDR3 coding DNA: TGTGCCAGCAGTCGCGGAGCGAACACCGGGGAGCTGTTTTTT. The rearrangement uses TRBV7-3 and TRBJ2-2, with D unresolved. The CDR3 has 14 residues. Germline CDR1 SGHTA, CDR2 FQGTGA. V lost 6 bases to trimming and J lost 0 bases, with 8 bases between them.

The table lists this clone with a few counts. The V call is TRBV7-9, the J call TRBJ2-4, with D perhaps matching TRBD1 (6 bases). V was shortened by 5 bases and J by 7 bases, with 18 bases between the two germline ends. This CDR3 is 15 amino acids long. CDR1 is SEHNR, CDR2 FQNEAQ, per germline (reference sequence). This CDR3 reads CASSLAGESKNIQYF. CDR3 DNA sequence: TGTGCCAGCAGCCTGGCAGGGGAATCTAAGAACATTCAGTACTTC.

This chain links TRBV2 with TRBJ2-3, with unresolved D. The CDR3 is 13 residues long. V dropped 1 base and J dropped 9 bases, with 11 bases sitting between them. CDR1 SNHLY and CDR2 FYNNEI come from the germline V gene. The CDR3 DNA reads as TGTGCCAGCAGTGAAGACCTATCCCCCACGCAGTATTTT. Protein: CASSEDLSPTQYF.

The rearrangement joins TRBV6-1 to TRBJ1-1; D perhaps matches TRBD1 (6 bases). Germline lookup yields CDR1 MNHNS and CDR2 SASEGT. V was shortened by 2 bases and J by 2 bases, with 9 bases between the two germline ends. The CDR3 runs to 14 residues. The CDR3 loop reads CASSEWGGNTEAFF. As DNA, the CDR3 is TGTGCCAGCAGTGAATGGGGGGGCAACACTGAAGCTTTCTTT.

The chain is built from TRBV18 and TRBJ1-1; D is perhaps TRBD1 (5 bases). Germline V gene lookup returns CDR1 KGHSH and CDR2 LQKENI. The ends were cut back, 3 bases at V and 10 bases at J, with 21 bases in the middle. The length of the CDR3 is 15 residues. The CDR3 region is CASSPNGSGVGTAFF. CDR3 nucleotide sequence: TGTGCCAGCTCACCGAACGGATCGGGGGTGGGGACAGCTTTCTTT.

V is TRBV30 and J is TRBJ2-3; the D gene is possibly TRBD2 (6 bases). The V gene's germline CDR1 is GTSNPN and CDR2 SVGIG (reference sequence). The CDR3 covers 15 residues. V gave up 2 bases and J gave up 1 base, with 13 bases separating them. Written as DNA, the CDR3 is TGTGCCTGGAGTTGGACGGGAGAGGGCACAGATACGCAGTATTTT. Its protein product is CAWSWTGEGTDTQYF.

The chain recombines TRBV5-1 with TRBJ1-5; 7 nucleotides agree with TRBD1. Germline CDR1 and CDR2: SGHRS and YFSETQ. The CDR3 consists of 15 residues. V dropped 4 bases and J dropped 4; count of bases not matched to a gene: 8. The CDR3 sequence: CASSQTGEGNQPQHF. CDR3 bases: TGCGCCAGCAGCCAAACAGGGGAAGGGAATCAGCCCCAGCATTTT.

This clone was recorded once. The chain is built from TRBV6-6 and TRBJ1-2, with D tentatively TRBD1 (6 bases). Per the germline V gene, CDR1 is MNHNY and CDR2 is SVGAGI (reference sequence). Trimming left V 5 bases short and J 5 bases short, with 12 bases between. The CDR3 loop spans 13 amino acids. CDR3 coding DNA: TGTGCCAGCAGTCCCGGACAGTCTTATGGCTACACCTTC. It is translated as CASSPGQSYGYTF.

The V and J genes are TRBV10-3 and TRBJ2-4, with D possibly matching TRBD1 (6 bases). The V gene lost 0 bases and the J gene lost 1 base, with 7 bases spanning the gap. The CDR3 sequence is 15 residues long. Germline loops: CDR1 ENHRY, CDR2 SYGVKD. The CDR3 DNA sequence: TGTGCCATCAGTGAGTCCCAGGGGGCCAAAAACATTCAGTACTTC. This encodes CAISESQGAKNIQYF.

The chain uses TRBV7-9 and TRBJ2-2, with TRBD2 identical over 8 bases. V was clipped by 2 bases and J by 5 bases; unmatched bases: 4. The CDR3 spans 15 residues. CDR1 is SEHNR and CDR2 is FQNEAQ in the germline V gene (reference sequence). The CDR3 sequence: CASSLTSGTTGELFF. The CDR3 DNA is TGTGCCAGCAGCTTAACTAGCGGTACAACCGGGGAGCTGTTTTTT. Supplemented by reference TRBV7-9 and TRBJ2-2, the full variable domain reads DTGVSQNPRHKITKRGQNVTFRCDPISEHNRLYWYRQTLGQGPEFLTYFQNEAQLEKSRLLSDRFSAERPKGSFSTLEIQRTEQGDSAMYLCASSLTSGTTGELFFGEGSRLTVL.

The chain uses TRBV27 and TRBJ2-2; TRBD1 matches at 7 bases. Per the germline V gene, CDR1 is MNHEY and CDR2 is SMNVEV (reference sequence). The CDR3 has 14 residues. V dropped 8 bases and J dropped 7; count of bases not matched to a gene: 10. CDR3: CASHTTGKRGELFF. The CDR3 coding sequence is TGTGCCAGCCACACGACAGGGAAACGCGGGGAGCTGTTTTTT.

The chain joins TRBV5-1 to TRBJ2-3; 10 nucleotides match TRBD2. V gave up 2 bases and J gave up 8 bases; unmatched junction bases: 11. The CDR3 runs 16 residues. Germline CDR1 and CDR2: SGHRS and YFSETQ. CDR3 in DNA: TGCGCCAGCAGCTTCGGCTCTAGCGGGAGCAAAGGTACGCAGTATTTT. It yields the protein CASSFGSSGSKGTQYF.

This chain uses TRBV4-2 with TRBJ2-7; D remains ambiguous. The V end was cut by 0 bases, the J end by 3 bases, with 6 bases between. The CDR3 has 13 residues. Germline-derived CDR1 and CDR2 are LGHNA and YNFKEQ. CDR3 sequence reads: CASSQESLYEQYF. The CDR3 nucleotides read TGTGCCAGCAGCCAAGAAAGCCTCTACGAGCAGTACTTC.

The V gene is TRBV13, the J gene TRBJ2-1; D may be TRBD2 (6 bases). V shed 3 bases and J shed 2 bases, with 11 bases lying between them. The CDR3 totals 15 residues. Germline CDR1 PRHDT, CDR2 FYEKMQ (reference sequence). DNA of the CDR3: TGTGCCAGCAGCTTGGGGCGGGATGCCTACAATGAGCAGTTCTTC. It translates to CASSLGRDAYNEQFF.

The chain is built from TRBV5-1 and TRBJ2-2; 9 bases align to TRBD2. After removal of 3 bases from V and 5 bases from J, the junction contained 8 bases not matched to a gene. Looked up from germline, CDR1 is SGHRS and CDR2 is YFSETQ. This CDR3 is built from 16 residues. DNA of the CDR3: TGCGCCAGCAGCTCCATAGCGGGAGTAGAAACCGGGGAGCTGTTTTTT. Translated: CASSSIAGVETGELFF.

The CDR3 region has the DNA TGTGCCATCAGCCAGGGTACTAACTATGGCTACACCTTC. Its translation: CAISQGTNYGYTF. This chain uses TRBV10-3 with TRBJ1-2; TRBD1 is a possible D gene (5 bases). The CDR3 length is 13 residues. Trimming stripped 6 bases from V and 0 bases from J, with 8 bases between. Looked up from germline, CDR1 is ENHRY and CDR2 is SYGVKD.

The count of this clone is one. The J gene is TRBJ2-5, the V gene TRBV7-2; 8 bases are a match to TRBD1. Per germline, CDR1 SGHTA and CDR2 FQGNSA. The CDR3 totals 14 residues. V gave up 3 bases and J gave up 1 base; unmatched junction bases: 1. CDR3 sequence (DNA): TGTGCCAGCAGCTTTCAGGGGGCCCAAGAGACCCAGTACTTC. It specifies CASSFQGAQETQYF. The full variable domain, in which reference TRBV7-2 and TRBJ2-5 provide the parts outside the CDR3, is GAGVSQSPSNKVTEKGKDVELRCDPISGHTALYWYRQSLGQGLEFLIYFQGNSAPDKSGLPSDRFSAERTGGSVSTLTIQRTQQEDSAVYLCASSFQGAQETQYFGPGTRLLVL.

The chain has TRBV27 and TRBJ2-3; D ambiguous. Trimming took off 2 bases at V and 1 base at J, with 10 bases between the two ends. Germline CDR1 is MNHEY and CDR2 is SMNVEV (reference sequence). CDR3 length equals 15 residues. The CDR3 region has the DNA TGTGCCAGCAGTTTAGCGGCGGTAGGCACAGATACGCAGTATTTT. It codes for CASSLAAVGTDTQYF.

This clone was seen only once. This sequence joins TRBV19 and TRBJ2-3; 12 nucleotides match TRBD2. The junction had 12 bases not matched to a gene; V was cut back by 5 bases and J by 6 bases. Per germline, CDR1 LNHDA and CDR2 SQIVND (reference sequence). The CDR3 has 17 residues. The CDR3 is CASSFHALAGGPDTQYF. Written as DNA, the CDR3 is TGTGCCAGTAGTTTCCACGCCCTAGCGGGAGGGCCGGATACGCAGTATTTT. The complete variable domain, with remaining parts taken from reference TRBV19 and TRBJ2-3, reads DGGITQSPKYLFRKEGQNVTLSCEQNLNHDAMYWYRQDPGQGLRLIYYSQIVNDFQKGDIAEGYSVSREKKESFPLTVTSAQKNPTAFYLCASSFHALAGGPDTQYFGPGTRLTVL.